The 18 T cell receptor beta chains in this list originate from one sample, sequenced in a study of blood T cell repertoires in COVID-19. Generated by immunoSEQ multiplex PCR, the TCRdb table keeps only in-frame clones and is missing some. The table includes 200,000 or so clones, around 89% detected once. Sequenced sample: PBMCs or T cells enriched from blood (not recorded which). The receptors here all came from a woman aged 40 to 50 with acute COVID-19.

This sequence joins TRBV11-2 and TRBJ2-7, with D perhaps TRBD1 (6 bases). Germline V gives CDR1 SGHAT, CDR2 FQNNGV. V lost 5 bases and J lost 3, with 17 bases in between. The CDR3 length is 15 residues. CDR3 sequence reads: CASSTGYSGSYEQYV. CDR3 nucleotide sequence: TGTGCCAGCAGCACAGGGTATAGTGGGAGCTACGAGCAGTACGTC.

The CDR3 DNA follows: TGTGCCAGCAGCCGTTGGACGGGTGGCGGGGGGGACACCGGGGAGCTGTTTTTT. It translates to CASSRWTGGGGDTGELFF. This chain uses TRBV4-2 with TRBJ2-2, with TRBD2 matching 9 bases. After removal of 4 bases from V and 3 bases from J, the junction contained 12 bases not matched to a gene. Germline-derived CDR1 and CDR2 are LGHNA and YNFKEQ. This CDR3 is built from 18 residues.

The CDR3 sequence is CASMGTGYNSPLHF. The DNA for the CDR3 is TGCGCCAGCATGGGGACAGGCTATAATTCACCCCTCCACTTT. This rearrangement joins TRBV5-1 to TRBJ1-6, with 8 bases identical to TRBD1. The CDR3 is 14 residues long. J was trimmed by 3 bases and V by 6 bases; bases with no gene match: 2. Germline V lookup: CDR1 SGHRS, CDR2 YFSETQ.

The chain recombines TRBV30 with TRBJ1-3; 9 bases map to TRBD1. This CDR3 is 16 amino acids long. V shed 2 bases and J 2 bases; nucleotides not matched to a gene: 7. From germline, CDR1 is GTSNPN and CDR2 SVGIG (reference sequence). The CDR3 DNA is TGTGCCTGGAGTAACAGGGGGCGAGGGGCTGGAAACACCATATATTTT. As protein: CAWSNRGRGAGNTIYF. The full variable domain, completed using reference TRBV30 and TRBJ1-3, is SQTIHQWPATLVQPVGSPLSLECTVEGTSNPNLYWYRQAAGRGLQLLFYSVGIGQISSEVPQNLSASRPQDRQFILSSKKLLLSDSGFYLCAWSNRGRGAGNTIYFGEGSWLTVV.

The J gene is TRBJ1-5, the V gene TRBV6-1; 10 bases align to TRBD1. CDR3 size: 18 residues. The junction had 10 bases not matched to a gene; V was cut back by 4 bases and J by 1 base. Germline lookup yields CDR1 MNHNS and CDR2 SASEGT. In nucleotides, the CDR3 is TGTGCCAGCAGTGCCCGGGACAGGGGCGGGAGAAGCAATCAGCCCCAGCATTTT. It codes for CASSARDRGGRSNQPQHF.

This clone was seen many times. The CDR3 nucleotides are TGTGCCAGCAGCCAGGGGGCTGGTGAAGCTTTCTTT. Protein product: CASSQGAGEAFF. J is TRBJ1-1 and V is TRBV16, with D possibly being TRBD1 (6 bases). V was shortened by 3 bases and J by 7 bases, with 9 bases between the two germline ends. CDR3 length: 12 residues. Germline loops: CDR1 KGHSY, CDR2 FQNENV.

The J gene is TRBJ2-7, the V gene TRBV4-3; 7 bases are shared with TRBD2. Per germline, CDR1 LGHNA and CDR2 YSLEER. The CDR3 is made up of 14 amino acids. Trimming at V came to 4 bases and at J to 7 bases, leaving 10 bases not matched to a gene. The CDR3 nucleotides read TGCGCCAGCAGCCCAGCGGGGCTAGTCGGTGAGCAGTACTTC. It yields the protein CASSPAGLVGEQYF.

This chain joins TRBV18 and TRBJ2-3; 7 bases line up with TRBD1. The germline CDR1 and CDR2 sequences are KGHSH and LQKENI. The trim removed 6 bases at V and 4 bases at J, leaving 7 bases unmatched. CDR3 length: 14 amino acids. The CDR3 spells CASSPGQGADTQYF. In nucleotides, the CDR3 is TGTGCCAGCTCTCCCGGCCAGGGGGCAGATACGCAGTATTTT.

This rearrangement joins TRBV18 to TRBJ1-2; perhaps TRBD1 as D (6 bases). CDR3 length: 18 residues. V lost 3 bases and J 6 bases, leaving 26 bases between the germline ends. From germline, CDR1 is KGHSH and CDR2 LQKENI. CDR3 nucleotides: TGTGCCAGCTCACCCAAACACATAATCCTACAGGGTTTTAATGGCTACACCTTC. Its protein is CASSPKHIILQGFNGYTF.

V usage is TRBV27 and J usage is TRBJ2-5, with 9 bases identical to TRBD1. Trimming cost V 5 bases and J 5 bases; bases outside gene matches: 6. Germline V gene sequence: CDR1 MNHEY, CDR2 SMNVEV (reference sequence). The length of the CDR3 is 14 residues. CDR3 sequence reads: CASSRWDRAETQYF. The DNA of the CDR3 is TGTGCCAGCAGTCGATGGGACAGGGCGGAGACCCAGTACTTC.

The chain has TRBV5-1 and TRBJ2-3, with TRBD2 matching 8 bases. Germline V CDR1 and CDR2: SGHRS, YFSETQ. V dropped 0 bases and J dropped 0; count of bases not matched to a gene: 6. The CDR3 is made up of 17 amino acids. DNA of the CDR3: TGCGCCAGCAGCTTGGGGTCTAGCGGGCGAAGCACAGATACGCAGTATTTT. The encoded protein is CASSLGSSGRSTDTQYF.

The chain is built from TRBV27 and TRBJ2-1; D is perhaps TRBD2 (5 bases). The length of the CDR3 is 12 residues. In germline, CDR1 is MNHEY, CDR2 SMNVEV (reference sequence). V was clipped by 8 bases and J by 7 bases, with 12 bases between them. This CDR3 reads CASSDLGNEQFF. CDR3 coding DNA: TGTGCCAGCTCGGACTTGGGAAATGAGCAGTTCTTC.

The rearrangement uses TRBV5-1 and TRBJ2-1; 7 positions agree with TRBD1. After removal of 0 bases from V and 2 bases from J, the junction contained 2 bases not matched to a gene. From germline, CDR1 is SGHRS and CDR2 YFSETQ. The CDR3 has 15 residues. CDR3 in DNA: TGCGCCAGCAGCTTGGCCGGGACAGCCTACAATGAGCAGTTCTTC. Translation: CASSLAGTAYNEQFF.

The chain joins TRBV4-3 to TRBJ2-1; the D gene is possibly TRBD2 (5 bases). The V end was cut by 3 bases, the J end by 7 bases, with 10 bases between. The germline CDR1 and CDR2 sequences are LGHNA and YSLEER. The CDR3 runs 13 residues. The DNA for the CDR3 is TGCGCCAGCAGCCAGGTAGCGAGGAATGAGCAGTTCTTC. Amino acids: CASSQVARNEQFF.

CDR3 residues: CASRLVPLAGGVKNIQYF. The CDR3 region has the DNA TGTGCCAGCCGCCTTGTCCCACTAGCGGGAGGAGTCAAAAACATTCAGTACTTC. The chain uses TRBV6-4 and TRBJ2-4, with 12 bases identical to TRBD2. CDR1 MRHNA and CDR2 SNTAGT come from the germline V gene. V was clipped by 8 bases and J by 3 bases; unmatched bases: 14. The CDR3 is 18 amino acids.

The V and J genes are TRBV5-6 and TRBJ1-2; no firm D call. Looked up from germline, CDR1 is SGHDT and CDR2 is YYEEEE. The CDR3 contains 14 residues. Trimming removed 4 bases at V and 8 bases at J, with 18 bases between. The CDR3 DNA sequence: TGTGCCAGCAGCCCGACAACCCGGGAAGGCGGCTACACCTTC. Its protein product is CASSPTTREGGYTF.

The chain uses TRBV27 and TRBJ2-3; 7 bases align to TRBD2. Per germline, CDR1 MNHEY and CDR2 SMNVEV (reference sequence). The ends lost 2 bases at V and 3 bases at J; junction bases unmatched: 11. The CDR3 totals 17 residues. The CDR3 spells CASSLRFGGSYTDTQYF. The CDR3 DNA reads as TGTGCCAGCAGTTTACGGTTTGGCGGGAGTTATACAGATACGCAGTATTTT.

The chain uses TRBV6-5 and TRBJ2-6; a weak D match, TRBD1 (6 bases). The CDR3 is 15 amino acids. CDR1 and CDR2 (germline): MNHEY, SVGAGI. With 6 bases removed from V and 4 bases from J, the gap between germline ends came to 13 bases. CDR3 sequence: CASRMTGSGANVLTF. DNA for the CDR3: TGTGCCAGCAGGATGACAGGCTCCGGGGCCAACGTCCTGACTTTC.